The 12 T cell receptor beta chains in this list originate from one sample, sequenced in a study of tumor-infiltrating lymphocytes in localized non-small cell lung cancer. Assay used: immunoSEQ multiplex PCR; TCRdb lists only in-frame clones, some missing. The repertoire holds approximately 7,200 clones, with more than 60% as singletons. The material sequenced was lung tumor tissue. The origin of the receptors is a human donor with non-small cell lung cancer.

This clone was counted once. The rearrangement links TRBV2 to TRBJ2-1; no clear D. Trimming took 6 bases from V and 5 from J, leaving 8 bases between them. Germline CDR1 and CDR2: SNHLY and FYNNEI. The CDR3 has 12 residues. The CDR3 loop reads CASRTDDNEQFF. In DNA form, the CDR3 reads TGTGCCAGCAGAACGGACGACAATGAGCAGTTCTTC.

In this sample, this clone turned up a few times. The chain combines TRBV11-2 with TRBJ2-7; perhaps TRBD1 as D (5 bases). V dropped 0 bases and J dropped 2 bases, with 11 bases sitting between them. This CDR3 spans 15 amino acids. In germline, CDR1 is SGHAT, CDR2 FQNNGV. This chain's CDR3 is CASSLEEQVPYEQYF. The CDR3 DNA reads TGTGCCAGCAGCTTAGAGGAACAGGTACCCTACGAGCAGTACTTC.

This clone is deemed medium-sized. This chain connects TRBV2 to TRBJ2-2; D ambiguous. The V end was cut by 2 bases, the J end by 6 bases, with 10 bases between. CDR1 is SNHLY, CDR2 FYNNEI, per germline. The CDR3 sequence is 14 residues long. CDR3 DNA sequence: TGTGCCAGCAGTGAAATGAGCCGGCCCGGGGAGCTGTTTTTT. Encoded protein: CASSEMSRPGELFF.

The CDR3 sequence is CASSTTTSGGNIQYF. The DNA for the CDR3 is TGTGCCAGCAGCACGACGACTAGCGGGGGGAACATTCAGTACTTC. The V and J genes are TRBV7-2 and TRBJ2-4; TRBD2 aligns across 13 bases. V was pared by 5 bases and J by 7 bases, with 5 bases of the junction left unmatched. The V gene's germline CDR1 is SGHTA and CDR2 FQGNSA. The CDR3 is made up of 15 amino acids.

By its share, this clone is medium-sized. V gene TRBV6-5 combines with J gene TRBJ2-5; 8 positions match TRBD1. Germline V gives CDR1 MNHEY, CDR2 SVGAGI. The CDR3 sequence is 13 residues long. Germline trimming cut 6 bases from V and 5 bases from J; bases unmatched to any gene: 5. CDR3 sequence: CASRAGGWETQYF. Here the CDR3 DNA reads TGTGCCAGCAGAGCAGGGGGCTGGGAGACCCAGTACTTC.

The chain is built from TRBV6-6 and TRBJ2-7; D possibly uses TRBD1 or TRBD2 (6 bases each). The V and J ends lost 10 bases and 3 bases respectively, with 16 bases between them. The CDR3 loop spans 13 amino acids. Per germline, CDR1 MNHNY and CDR2 SVGAGI (reference sequence). The CDR3 DNA sequence: TGTGCCATTAGGGGGGAGTCCGACTACGAGCAGTACTTC. As protein: CAIRGESDYEQYF.

This clone is medium-sized within its sample. Here the CDR3 DNA reads TGCGCCAGCAGCCGGACTAGCGGAACTAGCACAGATACGCAGTATTTT. This translates into CASSRTSGTSTDTQYF. V gene TRBV4-1 combines with J gene TRBJ2-3; the match to TRBD2 covers 10 bases. CDR1 is MGHRA and CDR2 is YSYEKL in the germline V gene. This CDR3 contains 16 residues. J lost 0 bases, V lost 4 bases, and 4 bases had no gene match.

The chain employs TRBV30 and TRBJ1-2; no clear D gene. Germline V gene sequence: CDR1 GTSNPN, CDR2 SVGIG (reference sequence). The CDR3 is made up of 13 amino acids. V shed 4 bases and J shed 0 bases, with 9 bases lying between them. The CDR3 here is CAWNVLANYGYTF. CDR3 DNA: TGTGCCTGGAATGTCTTAGCTAACTATGGCTACACCTTC.

The rearrangement joins TRBV28 to TRBJ2-3; D is unclear. This CDR3 region has 13 residues. The V gene lost 2 bases and the J gene lost 0 bases, with 3 bases spanning the gap. The germline gives CDR1 MDHEN, CDR2 SYDVKM. The DNA of the CDR3 is TGTGCCAGCAGTTTAGGGAGCACAGATACGCAGTATTTT. It encodes CASSLGSTDTQYF.

This clone has only a few counts. The J gene is TRBJ1-1, the V gene TRBV19; D unclear. Per the germline V gene, CDR1 is LNHDA and CDR2 is SQIVND (reference sequence). V lost 5 bases, J lost 4 bases, and 11 bases lay in between. The CDR3 has 13 amino acids. The CDR3 reads CASSQSRSTEAFF. In DNA form, the CDR3 reads TGTGCCAGTAGTCAAAGTCGAAGCACTGAAGCTTTCTTT.

This clone was counted a few times. V gene TRBV7-3 combines with J gene TRBJ2-3; D possibly corresponds to TRBD2 (6 bases). With 5 bases removed from V and 6 bases from J, the gap between germline ends came to 15 bases. This CDR3 has 14 amino acids. Germline V lookup: CDR1 SGHTA, CDR2 FQGTGA. CDR3 nucleotide sequence: TGTGCCAGCAGCCCAACGGGGGATGTGGATACGCAGTATTTT. This codes for CASSPTGDVDTQYF.

The gene calls are TRBV5-5 and TRBJ2-7, with a possible D match to TRBD1 (6 bases). With 0 bases removed from V and 7 bases from J, the gap between germline ends came to 20 bases. The length of the CDR3 is 16 residues. The V gene's germline CDR1 is SGHKS and CDR2 YYEKEE (reference sequence). The CDR3 coding sequence is TGTGCCAGCAGCTTGGGCACAGGGAATCGGCGTAGTGAGCAGTACTTC. Its translation is CASSLGTGNRRSEQYF. Full variable domain (remainder filled in from reference TRBV5-5 and TRBJ2-7): DAGVTQSPTHLIKTRGQQVTLRCSPISGHKSVSWYQQVLGQGPQFIFQYYEKEERGRGNFPDRFSARQFPNYSSELNVNALLLGDSALYLCASSLGTGNRRSEQYFGPGTRLTVT.